The source of this TCR beta chain is a study of STAT3 mutations in large granular lymphocyte leukemia. Whole-study findings and limits: At least one immunodominant TCR beta clonotype appeared in every T-cell large granular lymphocyte leukemia patient.

TCRbeta libraries averaged around 39,000 productive templates per sample. Sequencing was performed with immunoSEQ multiplex PCR; in TCRdb, only in-frame clones are kept and a portion is missing. The sample consists of some 31,000 clones, more than 75% of them appearing once. Notes on this clone: As yet, its antigen is unknown.

This CDR3 has 18 amino acids. CDR1 is SGHRS and CDR2 is YFSETQ in the germline V gene. The trim removed 2 bases at V and 2 bases at J, leaving 11 bases unmatched. This rearrangement joins TRBV5-1 to TRBJ2-3; TRBD2 aligns across 10 bases. This clonotype was obtained from a man in his 60s with T-cell large granular lymphocyte leukemia. Some clones in this sample may be carry-over from other donors' samples. Sequenced: peripheral blood mononuclear cells. CDR3 in amino acids: CASSLIAGGSPSTDTQYF. The CDR3 coding sequence is TGCGCCAGCAGCTTAATAGCGGGAGGTTCCCCGTCCACAGATACGCAGTATTTT.